This is a list of T cell receptor beta chains from one sample in a study of human thymus T cells. Generated by immunoSEQ multiplex PCR, the TCRdb table keeps only in-frame clones and is missing some. The profile shows 35,000 to 55,000 clones, approximately 95% of them singletons. The sequencing input was blood. The receptors shown here come from a boy younger than two with a congenital heart defect but otherwise immunologically healthy. The conserved cysteine and the conserved F or W are not part of the CDR3 here. The order of the fields is V gene, CDR3 length, CDR3 protein.

TRBV4-1	15	ASSRRLPGYRQETQY
TRBV7-3	11	ASSLQGADTQY
TRBV5-1	10	ASSLATGEQF
TRBV29-1	10	SVAGSSYEQY
TRBV9	16	ASSVSSGGAGSYNEQF
TRBV19	10	ASSIGLNEQF
TRBV4-1	17	ASSQNFRDRVTNTGELF
TRBV7-2	15	ASSSRLAGVSTDTQY
TRBV5-1	13	ASSFWGGPGETQY
TRBV7-9	13	ASSGHPSSGNTIY
TRBV5-1	11	ASSLDSAGELF
TRBV7-9	9	ASSSRVTAF
TRBV2	12	ASSRQGGSYEQY
TRBV5-1	12	ASSLDRNTGELF
TRBV21-1	10	ASSKGGTEAF
TRBV5-4	13	ASSLLAGGPDTQY
TRBV30	13	AWSVRQTSNYGYT
TRBV30	11	AWSVDRLYEQY
TRBV28	10	ASSPNPGELF
TRBV6-6	13	ASSLTGGSGNTIY
TRBV6-5	14	ASSYSLGAGANVLT
TRBV28	13	ASSLRQPYQETQY